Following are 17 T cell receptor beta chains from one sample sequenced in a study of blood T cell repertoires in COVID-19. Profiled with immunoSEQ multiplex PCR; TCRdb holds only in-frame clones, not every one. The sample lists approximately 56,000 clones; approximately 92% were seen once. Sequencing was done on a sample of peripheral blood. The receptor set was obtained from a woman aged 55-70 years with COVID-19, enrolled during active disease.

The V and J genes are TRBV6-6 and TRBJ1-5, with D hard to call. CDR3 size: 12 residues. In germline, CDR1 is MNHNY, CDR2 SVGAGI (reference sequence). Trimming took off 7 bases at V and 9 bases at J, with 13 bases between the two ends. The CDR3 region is CASTLVGRPQHF. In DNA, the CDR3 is TGTGCCAGCACCCTGGTTGGGAGGCCCCAGCATTTT.

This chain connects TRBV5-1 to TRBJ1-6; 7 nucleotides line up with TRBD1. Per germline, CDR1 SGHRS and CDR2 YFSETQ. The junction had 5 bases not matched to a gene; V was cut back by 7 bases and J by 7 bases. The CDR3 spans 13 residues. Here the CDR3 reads CASSTGDNSPLHF. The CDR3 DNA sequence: TGCGCCAGCTCAACAGGGGACAATTCACCCCTCCACTTT.

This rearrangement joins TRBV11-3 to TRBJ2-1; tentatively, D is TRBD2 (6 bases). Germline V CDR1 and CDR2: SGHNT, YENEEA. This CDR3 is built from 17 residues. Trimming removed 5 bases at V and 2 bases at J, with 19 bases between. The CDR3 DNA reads TGTGCCAGCAGCCGAGGGATCTTGGAGGGACCCTACAATGAGCAGTTCTTC. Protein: CASSRGILEGPYNEQFF.

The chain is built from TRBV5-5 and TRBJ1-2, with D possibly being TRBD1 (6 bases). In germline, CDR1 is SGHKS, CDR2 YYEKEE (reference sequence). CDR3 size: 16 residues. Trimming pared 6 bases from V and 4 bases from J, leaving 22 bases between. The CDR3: CASTWTESTGGYGYTF. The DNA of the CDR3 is TGTGCCAGCACCTGGACAGAATCCACTGGAGGCTATGGCTACACCTTC.

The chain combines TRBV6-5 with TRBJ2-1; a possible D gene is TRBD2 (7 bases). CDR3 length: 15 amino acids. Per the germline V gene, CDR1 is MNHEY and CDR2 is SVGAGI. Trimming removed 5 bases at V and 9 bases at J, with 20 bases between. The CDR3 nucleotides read TGTGCCAGCAGTCCGACTCGCGGGGGCTGGGGTGAGCAGTTCTTC. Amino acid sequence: CASSPTRGGWGEQFF.

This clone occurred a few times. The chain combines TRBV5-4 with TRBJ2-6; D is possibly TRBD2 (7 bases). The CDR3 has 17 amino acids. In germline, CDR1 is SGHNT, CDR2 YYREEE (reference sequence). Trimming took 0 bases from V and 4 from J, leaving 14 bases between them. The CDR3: CASSLEGGAPGANVLTF. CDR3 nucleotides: TGTGCCAGCAGCTTGGAGGGGGGGGCCCCAGGGGCCAACGTCCTGACTTTC.

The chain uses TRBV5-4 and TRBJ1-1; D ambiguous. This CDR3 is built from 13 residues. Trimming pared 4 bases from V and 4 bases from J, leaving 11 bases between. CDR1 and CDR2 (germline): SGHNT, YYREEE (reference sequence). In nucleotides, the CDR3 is TGTGCCAGCAGCCTGTCTACCACCACTGAAGCTTTCTTT. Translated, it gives CASSLSTTTEAFF.

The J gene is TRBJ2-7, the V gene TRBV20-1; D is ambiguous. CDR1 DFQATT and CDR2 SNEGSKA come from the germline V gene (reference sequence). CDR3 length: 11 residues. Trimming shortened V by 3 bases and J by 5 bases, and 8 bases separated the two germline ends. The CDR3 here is CSASQADEQYF. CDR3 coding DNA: TGCAGTGCTAGTCAAGCCGACGAGCAGTACTTC.

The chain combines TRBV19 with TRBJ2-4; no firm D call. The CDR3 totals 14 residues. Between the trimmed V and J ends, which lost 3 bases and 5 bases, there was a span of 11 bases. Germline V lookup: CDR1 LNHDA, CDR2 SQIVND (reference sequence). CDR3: CASSMGSNENIQYF. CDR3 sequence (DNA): TGTGCCAGTAGTATGGGCAGCAACGAAAACATTCAGTACTTC.

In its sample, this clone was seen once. CDR3 amino acids: CASSAITSEGNEQFF. CDR3 bases: TGTGCCAGCAGCGCGATAACTAGCGAGGGGAATGAGCAGTTCTTC. The V and J genes are TRBV7-8 and TRBJ2-1; 7 nucleotides agree with TRBD2. This CDR3 spans 15 amino acids. Germline assignment: CDR1 SGHVS and CDR2 FQNEAQ. Unmatched junction bases numbered 11, after V lost 5 bases and J lost 7 bases. The whole variable domain, remainder taken from reference TRBV7-8 and TRBJ2-1, is GAGVSQSPRYKVAKRGQDVALRCDPISGHVSLFWYQQALGQGPEFLTYFQNEAQLDKSGLPSDRFFAERPEGSVSTLKIQRTQQEDSAVYLCASSAITSEGNEQFFGPGTRLTVL.

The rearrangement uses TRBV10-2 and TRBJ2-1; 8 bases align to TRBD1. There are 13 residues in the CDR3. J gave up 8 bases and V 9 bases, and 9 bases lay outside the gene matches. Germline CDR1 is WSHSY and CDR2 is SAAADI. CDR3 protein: CASAGQVEDEQFF. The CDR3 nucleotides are TGCGCCAGTGCGGGACAGGTGGAGGATGAGCAGTTCTTC.

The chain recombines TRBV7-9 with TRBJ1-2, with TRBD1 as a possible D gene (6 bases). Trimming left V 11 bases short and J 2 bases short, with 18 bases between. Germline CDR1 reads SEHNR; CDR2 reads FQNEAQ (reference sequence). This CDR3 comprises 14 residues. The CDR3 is CALTGGATNYGYTF. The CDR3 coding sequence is TGTGCCTTAACCGGGGGGGCTACAAACTATGGCTACACCTTC.

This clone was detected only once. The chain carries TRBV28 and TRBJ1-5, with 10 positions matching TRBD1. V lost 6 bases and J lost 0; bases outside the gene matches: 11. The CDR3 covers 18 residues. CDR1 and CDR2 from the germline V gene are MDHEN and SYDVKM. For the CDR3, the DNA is TGTGCCAGCAGCTCCGGGACAGGGGCCCTTTATAGCAATCAGCCCCAGCATTTT. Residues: CASSSGTGALYSNQPQHF.

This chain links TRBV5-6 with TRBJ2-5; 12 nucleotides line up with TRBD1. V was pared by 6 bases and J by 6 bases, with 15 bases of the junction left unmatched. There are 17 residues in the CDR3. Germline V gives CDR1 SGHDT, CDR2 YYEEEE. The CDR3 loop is CASNHRDRGRLGKTQYF. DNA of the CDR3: TGTGCCAGCAACCACCGGGACAGGGGGCGGTTGGGAAAGACCCAGTACTTC.

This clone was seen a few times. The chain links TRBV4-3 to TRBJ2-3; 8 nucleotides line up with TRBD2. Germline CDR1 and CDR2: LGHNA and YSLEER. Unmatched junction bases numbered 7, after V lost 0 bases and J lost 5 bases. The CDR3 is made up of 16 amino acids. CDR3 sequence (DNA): TGCGCCAGCAGCCAAGATCGCGCGGGGGGCGGAGATACGCAGTATTTT. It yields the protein CASSQDRAGGGDTQYF.

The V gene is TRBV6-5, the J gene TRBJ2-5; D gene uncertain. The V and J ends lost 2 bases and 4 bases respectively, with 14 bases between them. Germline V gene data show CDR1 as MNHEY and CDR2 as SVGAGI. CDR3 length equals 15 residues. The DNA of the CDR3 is TGTGCCAGCAGTTACAGCTCTTCCTCGGGAGAGACCCAGTACTTC. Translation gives CASSYSSSSGETQYF.

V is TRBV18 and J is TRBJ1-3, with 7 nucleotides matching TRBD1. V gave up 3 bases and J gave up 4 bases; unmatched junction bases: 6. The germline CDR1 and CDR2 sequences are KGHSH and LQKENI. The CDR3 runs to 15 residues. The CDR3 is CASSPGQASGNTIYF. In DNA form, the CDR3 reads TGTGCCAGCTCACCTGGACAGGCGTCGGGAAACACCATATATTTT.